This TCR beta chain was retrieved from a study of shared clonotypes between healthy human individuals. The naive CD8 population came from CD45RO-negative cells selected for CCR7, without terminally differentiated effector memory CD45RA+ cells. Comment on this clone: The antigen is undetermined.

CDR1 is MGHDK, CDR2 SYGVNS, per germline. The CDR3 totals 16 residues. V lost 1 base, J lost 3 bases, and 4 bases stayed unmatched. Repertoires were generated with immunoSEQ multiplex PCR, while TCRdb's copy carries only in-frame clones and drops some. Found here are about 1.9 million clones, around 93% of them singletons; the top ten hold under 2%. Overall study results and limits: Owing to a small donor count, the genetic and exposure-history diversity represented was limited.

Sequenced input: naive CD8+ T cells from PBMCs. The chain joins TRBV25-1 to TRBJ2-3; 10 bases line up with TRBD2. This TCR derives from a man between 18 and 29 years old in good health. Some clones in this sample may be carry-over from other donors' samples. The CDR3 bases are TGTGCCAGCAGTGAATCGAGCGGGAGGGGAACAGATACGCAGTATTTT. Translated, it gives CASSESSGRGTDTQYF.